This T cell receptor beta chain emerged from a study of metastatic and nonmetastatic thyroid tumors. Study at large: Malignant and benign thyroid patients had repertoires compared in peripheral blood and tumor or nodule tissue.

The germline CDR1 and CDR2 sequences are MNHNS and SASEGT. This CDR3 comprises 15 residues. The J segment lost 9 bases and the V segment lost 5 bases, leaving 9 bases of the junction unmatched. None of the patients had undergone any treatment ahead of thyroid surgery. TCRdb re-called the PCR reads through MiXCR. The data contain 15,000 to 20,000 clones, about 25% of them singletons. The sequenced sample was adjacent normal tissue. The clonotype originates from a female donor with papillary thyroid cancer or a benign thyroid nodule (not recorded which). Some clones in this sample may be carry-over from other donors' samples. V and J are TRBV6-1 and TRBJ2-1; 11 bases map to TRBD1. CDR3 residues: CASSPLGTGGLEQFF. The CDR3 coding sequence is TGTGCCAGCAGTCCCCTCGGGACAGGGGGACTTGAGCAGTTCTTC.